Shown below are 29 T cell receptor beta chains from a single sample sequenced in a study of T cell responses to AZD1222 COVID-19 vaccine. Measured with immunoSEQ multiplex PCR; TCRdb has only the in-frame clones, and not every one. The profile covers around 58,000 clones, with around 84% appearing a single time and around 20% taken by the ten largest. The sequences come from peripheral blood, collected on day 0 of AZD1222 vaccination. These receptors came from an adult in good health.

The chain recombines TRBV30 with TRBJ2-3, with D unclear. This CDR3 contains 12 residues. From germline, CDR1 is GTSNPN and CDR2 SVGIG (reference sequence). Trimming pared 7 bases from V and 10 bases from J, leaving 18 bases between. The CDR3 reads CAYRQSAHPQYF. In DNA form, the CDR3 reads TGTGCCTATCGCCAGTCGGCGCACCCGCAGTATTTT.

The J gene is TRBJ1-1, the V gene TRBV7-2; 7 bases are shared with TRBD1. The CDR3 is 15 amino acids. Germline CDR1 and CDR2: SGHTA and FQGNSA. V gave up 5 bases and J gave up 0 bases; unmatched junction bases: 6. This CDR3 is CASSPQGDMNTEAFF. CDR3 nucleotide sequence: TGTGCCAGCAGCCCCCAGGGGGATATGAACACTGAAGCTTTCTTT.

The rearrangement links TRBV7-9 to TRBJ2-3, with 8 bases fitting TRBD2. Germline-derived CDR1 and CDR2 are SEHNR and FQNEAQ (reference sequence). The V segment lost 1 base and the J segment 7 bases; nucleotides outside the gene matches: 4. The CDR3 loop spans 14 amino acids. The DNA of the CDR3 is TGTGCCAGCAGCTTAGATAGCGGGATTTATACGCAGTATTTT. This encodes CASSLDSGIYTQYF.

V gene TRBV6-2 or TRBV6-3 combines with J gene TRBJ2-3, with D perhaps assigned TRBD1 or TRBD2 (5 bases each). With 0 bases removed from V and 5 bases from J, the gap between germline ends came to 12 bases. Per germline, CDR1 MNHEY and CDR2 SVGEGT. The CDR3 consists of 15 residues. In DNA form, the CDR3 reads TGTGCCAGCAGTTACTCGACAGTGGACTTAGATACGCAGTATTTT. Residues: CASSYSTVDLDTQYF.

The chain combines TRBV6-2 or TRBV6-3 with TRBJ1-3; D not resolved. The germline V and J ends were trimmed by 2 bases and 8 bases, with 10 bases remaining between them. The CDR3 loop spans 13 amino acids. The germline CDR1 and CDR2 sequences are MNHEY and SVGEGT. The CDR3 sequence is CASSYLRRDTIYF. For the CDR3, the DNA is TGTGCCAGCAGTTACCTTCGGAGAGACACCATATATTTT.

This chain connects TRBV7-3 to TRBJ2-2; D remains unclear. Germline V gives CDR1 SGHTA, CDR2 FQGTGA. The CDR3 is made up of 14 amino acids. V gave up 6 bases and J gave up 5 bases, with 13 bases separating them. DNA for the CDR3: TGTGCCAGCAGGCCCACTCTGGGGACCGGGGAGCTGTTTTTT. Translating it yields CASRPTLGTGELFF.

The CDR3 loop is CASRTTSGSTDTQYF. The CDR3 nucleotides are TGTGCCAGCAGAACAACTAGCGGGAGCACAGATACGCAGTATTTT. This chain links TRBV7-6 with TRBJ2-3, with 9 bases fitting TRBD2. The germline CDR1 and CDR2 sequences are SGHVS and FNYEAQ. J was trimmed by 0 bases and V by 6 bases; bases with no gene match: 4. This CDR3 spans 15 amino acids.

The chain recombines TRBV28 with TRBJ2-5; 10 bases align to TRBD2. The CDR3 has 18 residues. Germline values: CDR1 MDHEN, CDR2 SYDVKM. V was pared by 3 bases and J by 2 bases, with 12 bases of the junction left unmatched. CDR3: CASSFLYTSGTEQETQYF. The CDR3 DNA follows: TGTGCCAGCAGTTTTTTATATACTAGCGGGACCGAACAAGAGACCCAGTACTTC. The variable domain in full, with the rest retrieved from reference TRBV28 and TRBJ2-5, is DVKVTQSSRYLVKRTGEKVFLECVQDMDHENMFWYRQDPGLGLRLIYFSYDVKMKEKGDIPEGYSVSREKKERFSLILESASTNQTSMYLCASSFLYTSGTEQETQYFGPGTRLLVL.

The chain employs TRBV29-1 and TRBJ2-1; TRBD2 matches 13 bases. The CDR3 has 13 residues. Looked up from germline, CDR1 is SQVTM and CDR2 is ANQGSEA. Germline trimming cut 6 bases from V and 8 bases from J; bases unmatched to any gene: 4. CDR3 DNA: TGCAGCGTCGGGACTAGCGGGATCTATGAGCAGTTCTTC. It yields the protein CSVGTSGIYEQFF.

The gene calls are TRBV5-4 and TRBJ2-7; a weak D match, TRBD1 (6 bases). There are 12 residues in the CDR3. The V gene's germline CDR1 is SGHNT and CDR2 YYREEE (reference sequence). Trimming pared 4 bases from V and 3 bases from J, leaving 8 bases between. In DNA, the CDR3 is TGTGCCAGCAGCCGGGACAACTACGAGCAGTACTTC. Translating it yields CASSRDNYEQYF.

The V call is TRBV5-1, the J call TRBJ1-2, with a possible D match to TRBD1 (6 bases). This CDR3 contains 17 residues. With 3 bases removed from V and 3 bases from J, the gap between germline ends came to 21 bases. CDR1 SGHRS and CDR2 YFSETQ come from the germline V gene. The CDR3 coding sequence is TGCGCCAGCAGCTGGGAAGGGGGGGCCCCCAATTACTATGGCTACACCTTC. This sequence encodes CASSWEGGAPNYYGYTF. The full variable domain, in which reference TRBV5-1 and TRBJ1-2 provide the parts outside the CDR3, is KAGVTQTPRYLIKTRGQQVTLSCSPISGHRSVSWYQQTPGQGLQFLFEYFSETQRNKGNFPGRFSGRQFSNSRSEMNVSTLELGDSALYLCASSWEGGAPNYYGYTFGSGTRLTVV.

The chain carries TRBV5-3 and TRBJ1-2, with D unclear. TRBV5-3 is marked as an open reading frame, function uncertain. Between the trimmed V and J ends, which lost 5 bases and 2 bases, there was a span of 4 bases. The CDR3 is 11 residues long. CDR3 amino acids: CARSLNYGYTF. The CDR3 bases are TGTGCCAGAAGTCTCAACTATGGCTACACCTTC.

The CDR3 region has the DNA TGTGCCACCAGTGACCCGACGGGAGGGGAGTATGGGGCCAACGTCCTGACTTTC. It yields the protein CATSDPTGGEYGANVLTF. The chain joins TRBV24-1 to TRBJ2-6, with 8 bases fitting TRBD2. The V and J ends lost 4 bases and 3 bases, in that order; junction bases with no gene match: 10. The CDR3 length is 18 residues. The V gene's germline CDR1 is KGHDR and CDR2 SFDVKD.

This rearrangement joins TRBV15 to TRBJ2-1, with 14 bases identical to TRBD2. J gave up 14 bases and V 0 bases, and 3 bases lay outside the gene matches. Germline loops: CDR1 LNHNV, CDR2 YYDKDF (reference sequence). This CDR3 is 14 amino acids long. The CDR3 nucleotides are TGTGCCACCAGCAGAGAGACGACTAGCGGGGGGGAGTTCTTC. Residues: CATSRETTSGGEFF.

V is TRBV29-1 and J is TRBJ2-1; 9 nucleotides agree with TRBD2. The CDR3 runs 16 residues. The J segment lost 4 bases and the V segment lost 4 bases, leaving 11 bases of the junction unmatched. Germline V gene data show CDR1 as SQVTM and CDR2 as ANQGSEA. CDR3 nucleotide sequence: TGCAGCGTTGTGCAGGCAGGGACTAGCACTTACAATGAGCAGTTCTTC. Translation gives CSVVQAGTSTYNEQFF.

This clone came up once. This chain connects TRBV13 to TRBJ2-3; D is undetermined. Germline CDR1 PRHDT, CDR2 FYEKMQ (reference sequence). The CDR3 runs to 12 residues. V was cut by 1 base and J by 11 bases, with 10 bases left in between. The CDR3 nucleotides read TGTGCCAGCAGCTTAGCCACGTCTCGGCAGTATTTT. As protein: CASSLATSRQYF.

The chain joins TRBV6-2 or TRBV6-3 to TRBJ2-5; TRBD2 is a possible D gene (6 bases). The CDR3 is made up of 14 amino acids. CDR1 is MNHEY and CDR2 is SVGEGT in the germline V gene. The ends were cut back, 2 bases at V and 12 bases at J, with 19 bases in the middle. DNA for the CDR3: TGTGCCAGCAGTTACCGGGTTGGGGGGTTTGTGAAGTACTTC. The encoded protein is CASSYRVGGFVKYF.

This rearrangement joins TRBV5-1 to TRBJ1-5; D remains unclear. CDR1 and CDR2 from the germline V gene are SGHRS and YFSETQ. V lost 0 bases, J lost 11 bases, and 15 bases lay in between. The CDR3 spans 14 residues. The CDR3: CASSLDWGSTAQHF. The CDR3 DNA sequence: TGCGCCAGCAGCTTGGATTGGGGAAGCACGGCCCAGCATTTT. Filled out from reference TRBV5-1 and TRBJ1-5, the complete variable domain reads KAGVTQTPRYLIKTRGQQVTLSCSPISGHRSVSWYQQTPGQGLQFLFEYFSETQRNKGNFPGRFSGRQFSNSRSEMNVSTLELGDSALYLCASSLDWGSTAQHFGDGTRLSIL.

CDR3 protein: CASSLFLSNEQFF. The CDR3 nucleotides read TGTGCCAGCAGCTTATTTCTTTCCAATGAGCAGTTCTTC. The chain has TRBV7-9 and TRBJ2-1; no definite D call. Deletions cut 2 bases from V and 6 bases from J, with 8 bases between. This CDR3 comprises 13 residues. Germline loops: CDR1 SEHNR, CDR2 FQNEAQ (reference sequence).

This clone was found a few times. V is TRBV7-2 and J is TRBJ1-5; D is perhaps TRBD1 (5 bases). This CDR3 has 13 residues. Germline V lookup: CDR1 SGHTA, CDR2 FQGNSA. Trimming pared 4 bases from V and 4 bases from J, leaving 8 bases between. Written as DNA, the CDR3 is TGTGCCAGCAGCTCGACAGTAAATCAGCCCCAGCATTTT. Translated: CASSSTVNQPQHF.

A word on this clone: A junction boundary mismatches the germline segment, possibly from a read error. In nucleotides, the CDR3 is TGTGCCAGCAGCTTGGATTCGGACAGGCTCTTATTT. Residues: CASSLDSDRLLF. The chain links TRBV5-6 to TRBJ1-3; TRBD1 agrees at 7 bases. This CDR3 region has 12 residues. Per germline, CDR1 SGHDT and CDR2 YYEEEE.

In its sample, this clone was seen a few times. The CDR3, as DNA: TGTGCCATCAGGGACAGGGGTGATAATTCACCCCTCCACTTT. This encodes CAIRDRGDNSPLHF. This chain links TRBV10-3 with TRBJ1-6; 9 positions agree with TRBD1. This CDR3 region has 14 residues. J lost 5 bases, V lost 6 bases, and 2 bases had no gene match. The germline CDR1 and CDR2 sequences are ENHRY and SYGVKD.

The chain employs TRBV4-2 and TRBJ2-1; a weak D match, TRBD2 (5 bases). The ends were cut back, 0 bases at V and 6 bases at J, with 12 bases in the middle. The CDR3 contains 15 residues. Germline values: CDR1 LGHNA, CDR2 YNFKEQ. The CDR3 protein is CASSQDLRAGNEQFF. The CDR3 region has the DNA TGTGCCAGCAGCCAAGATCTTCGGGCGGGCAATGAGCAGTTCTTC.

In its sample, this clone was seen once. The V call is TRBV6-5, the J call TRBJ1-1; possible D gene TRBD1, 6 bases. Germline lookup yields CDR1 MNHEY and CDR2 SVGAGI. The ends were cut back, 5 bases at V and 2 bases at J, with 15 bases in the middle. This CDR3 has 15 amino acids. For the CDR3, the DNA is TGTGCCAGCAGTCCCCAGGGGCTGGGAAACACTGAAGCTTTCTTT. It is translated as CASSPQGLGNTEAFF.

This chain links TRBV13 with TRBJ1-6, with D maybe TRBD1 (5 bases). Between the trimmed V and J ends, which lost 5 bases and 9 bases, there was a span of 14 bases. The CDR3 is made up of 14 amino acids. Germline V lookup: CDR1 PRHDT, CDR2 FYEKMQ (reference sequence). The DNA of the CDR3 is TGTGCCAGCAGCCGAGGCCAGGGACTTTCACCCCTCCACTTT. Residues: CASSRGQGLSPLHF.

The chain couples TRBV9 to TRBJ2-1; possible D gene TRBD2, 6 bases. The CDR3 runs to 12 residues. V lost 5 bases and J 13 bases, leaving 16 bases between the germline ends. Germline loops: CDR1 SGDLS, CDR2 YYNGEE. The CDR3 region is CASRGDSSDQFF. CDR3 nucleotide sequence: TGTGCCAGCAGGGGGGACTCCTCTGACCAGTTCTTC. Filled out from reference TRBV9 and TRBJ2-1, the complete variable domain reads DSGVTQTPKHLITATGQRVTLRCSPRSGDLSVYWYQQSLDQGLQFLIQYYNGEERAKGNILERFSAQQFPDLHSELNLSSLELGDSALYFCASRGDSSDQFFGPGTRLTVL.

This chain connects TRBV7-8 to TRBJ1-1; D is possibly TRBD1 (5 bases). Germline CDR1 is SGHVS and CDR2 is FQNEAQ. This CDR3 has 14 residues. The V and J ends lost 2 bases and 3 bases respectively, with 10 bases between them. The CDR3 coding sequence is TGTGCCAGCAGCTTACGAGGGGTTCACACTGAAGCTTTCTTT. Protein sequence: CASSLRGVHTEAFF.

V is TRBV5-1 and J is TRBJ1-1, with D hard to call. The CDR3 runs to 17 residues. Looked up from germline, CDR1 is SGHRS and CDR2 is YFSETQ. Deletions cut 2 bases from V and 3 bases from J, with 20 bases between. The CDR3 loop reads CASSLGGLARRDTEAFF. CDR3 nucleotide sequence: TGCGCCAGCAGCTTAGGAGGACTCGCCCGTAGGGACACTGAAGCTTTCTTT.

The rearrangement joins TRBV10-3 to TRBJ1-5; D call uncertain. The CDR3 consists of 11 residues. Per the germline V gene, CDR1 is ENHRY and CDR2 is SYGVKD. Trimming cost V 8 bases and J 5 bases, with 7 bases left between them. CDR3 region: CAIGGDQPQHF. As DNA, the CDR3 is TGTGCCATCGGCGGGGATCAGCCCCAGCATTTT.